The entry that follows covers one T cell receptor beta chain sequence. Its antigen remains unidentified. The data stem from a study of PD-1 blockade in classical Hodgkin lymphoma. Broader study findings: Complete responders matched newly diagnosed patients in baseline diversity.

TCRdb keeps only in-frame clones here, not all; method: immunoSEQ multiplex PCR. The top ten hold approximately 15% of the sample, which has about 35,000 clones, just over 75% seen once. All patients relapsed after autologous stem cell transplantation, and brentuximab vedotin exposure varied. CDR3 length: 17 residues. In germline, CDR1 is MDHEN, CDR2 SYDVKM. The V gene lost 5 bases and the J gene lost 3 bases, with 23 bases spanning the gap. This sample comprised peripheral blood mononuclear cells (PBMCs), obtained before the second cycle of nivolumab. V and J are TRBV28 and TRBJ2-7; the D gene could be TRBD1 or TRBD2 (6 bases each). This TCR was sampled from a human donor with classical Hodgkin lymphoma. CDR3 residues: CASSTPWGARGGYEQYF. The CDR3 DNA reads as TGTGCCAGCAGTACCCCTTGGGGGGCGCGGGGAGGCTACGAGCAGTACTTC.